The next 20 T cell receptor beta chains were all read from a single sample in a study of molecular identifiers for immune sequencing clone quantification. From the PCR reads, TCRdb called clonotypes with MiXCR, one entry per CDR3 protein. This table has 550,000 to 750,000 distinct CDR3 sequences, about 20% appearing once. Specimen: naive CD8+ T cells from blood, with Jurkat cell RNA spiked in. This sample's subset: FACS-sorted CD8+CD4-CCR7+CD45RA+ naive T cells. Receptors originate from a human donor in good health. Some libraries in this study had Jurkat cell RNA spiked in.

This clonotype was detected once. Germline and junction disagree at one end, which may indicate a read error. The chain combines TRBV7-9 with TRBJ2-2; possible D gene TRBD2, 5 bases. The germline V gene encodes CDR1 SEHNR and CDR2 FQNEAQ (reference sequence). CDR3 size: 16 residues. Written as DNA, the CDR3 is TGTGCCAGCATCCCAACCCTGAAAGGGAACACCGGGGTGCTGTTTTTT. Translated: CASIPTLKGNTGVLFF.

This clonotype showed up many times. The chain recombines TRBV12-3 or TRBV12-4 with TRBJ2-7, with 8 bases fitting TRBD2. The CDR3 covers 13 residues. V lost 10 bases, J lost 4 bases, and 9 bases stayed unmatched. This chain's CDR3 is CATRAGGEYEQYF. As DNA, the CDR3 is TGTGCCACGAGGGCGGGGGGTGAGTACGAGCAGTACTTC.

This clonotype turned up a few times. V and J are TRBV6-5 and TRBJ1-2; D unresolved. This CDR3 contains 15 residues. CDR1 is MNHEY and CDR2 is SVGAGI in the germline V gene. Deletions cut 0 bases from V and 3 bases from J, with 11 bases between. CDR3 DNA sequence: TGTGCCAGCAGTTACTCTGGCGGAGTAGACTATGGCTACACCTTC. Translating it yields CASSYSGGVDYGYTF.

This clonotype was seen at least ten times. The V and J genes are TRBV7-9 and TRBJ2-7, with 8 nucleotides matching TRBD1. CDR3 length: 16 residues. The trim removed 1 base at V and 7 bases at J, leaving 12 bases unmatched. The germline V gene encodes CDR1 SEHNR and CDR2 FQNEAQ (reference sequence). DNA for the CDR3: TGTGCCAGCAGCTTAGTCGTCCAGGGGGCGCCGGGAGAGCAGTACTTC. This translates into CASSLVVQGAPGEQYF. Full variable domain (missing parts from reference TRBV7-9 and TRBJ2-7): DTGVSQNPRHKITKRGQNVTFRCDPISEHNRLYWYRQTLGQGPEFLTYFQNEAQLEKSRLLSDRFSAERPKGSFSTLEIQRTEQGDSAMYLCASSLVVQGAPGEQYFGPGTRLTVT.

At least ten counts were recorded for this clonotype. V gene TRBV11-2 combines with J gene TRBJ2-3; 8 nucleotides agree with TRBD1. This CDR3 comprises 15 residues. Germline CDR1 SGHAT, CDR2 FQNNGV. Trimming took 5 bases from V and 5 from J; bases not matched to a gene: 9. In DNA, the CDR3 is TGTGCCAGCAGCCTCCAGGACAGGGCATTAGATACGCAGTATTTT. Amino acid sequence: CASSLQDRALDTQYF.

In its sample, this clonotype was seen many times. The CDR3 DNA reads TGTGCCAGCAGTTCGGGACCGCCCTACGAGCAGTACTTC. Residues: CASSSGPPYEQYF. The V gene is TRBV27, the J gene TRBJ2-7, with D perhaps matching TRBD1 or TRBD2 (5 bases each). Germline V lookup: CDR1 MNHEY, CDR2 SMNVEV (reference sequence). The length of the CDR3 is 13 residues. Trimming shortened V by 4 bases and J by 2 bases, and 9 bases separated the two germline ends.

This clonotype was observed at least ten times. The CDR3 loop reads CASSLGTEQFF. CDR3 coding DNA: TGTGCCAGCAGTTTAGGCACTGAGCAGTTCTTC. This sequence joins TRBV27 and TRBJ2-1; the D is unclear. Trimming took 2 bases from V and 9 from J, leaving 5 bases between them. This CDR3 contains 11 residues. In germline, CDR1 is MNHEY, CDR2 SMNVEV (reference sequence).

Of note for this clonotype: The junction departs from the called germline gene at one end, perhaps through a read error. The chain employs TRBV7-2 and TRBJ1-1; unclear D gene. Germline V lookup: CDR1 SGHTA, CDR2 FQGNSA. The CDR3 consists of 14 residues. The CDR3 nucleotides are TGTGCCAGCAGCTTACGGATTTTGAACACTGAAACTTTCTTT. Its translation is CASSLRILNTETFF.

This clonotype was seen many times. The rearrangement links TRBV5-1 to TRBJ1-4; unclear D gene. The CDR3 covers 15 residues. The germline V and J ends were trimmed by 0 bases and 4 bases, with 10 bases remaining between them. Germline CDR1 reads SGHRS; CDR2 reads YFSETQ. CDR3 nucleotides: TGCGCCAGCAGCTTGGAGAACAGAGTTAATGAAAAACTGTTTTTT. Encoded protein: CASSLENRVNEKLFF.

As to this clonotype: One end of the junction fails to match germline, which may point to a read error. The V gene is TRBV4-3, the J gene TRBJ2-3; 8 bases map to TRBD2. The germline CDR1 and CDR2 sequences are LGHNA and YSLEER. The CDR3 sequence is 18 residues long. DNA for the CDR3: TGCGCCGGCAGCCAAGAAGACGGTAGCGGGACCCGGGCAGATACACAGTATTTT. Translating it yields CAGSQEDGSGTRADTQYF.

The chain is built from TRBV20-1 and TRBJ2-2, with 8 bases matching TRBD2. Losses at the gene ends were 0 bases for V and 5 bases for J; bases not matched to a gene: 8. Germline V gene data show CDR1 as DFQATT and CDR2 as SNEGSKA (reference sequence). The CDR3 extends over 16 amino acids. CDR3 DNA sequence: TGCAGTGCTAGAGATAGGCGGGAGGAGGGGACCGGGGAGCTGTTTTTT. This codes for CSARDRREEGTGELFF.

This clonotype came up many times. The chain couples TRBV4-3 to TRBJ1-3; D possibly corresponds to TRBD1 (5 bases). V lost 0 bases and J lost 0, with 9 bases in between. Looked up from germline, CDR1 is LGHNA and CDR2 is YSLEER. The CDR3 extends over 16 amino acids. The CDR3 nucleotides are TGCGCCAGCAGCCAAGATTCAGGGACCTCTGGAAACACCATATATTTT. It is translated as CASSQDSGTSGNTIYF.

The chain links TRBV6-2 or TRBV6-3 to TRBJ1-2; D is possibly TRBD1 (5 bases). The CDR3 has 14 amino acids. V was shortened by 4 bases and J by 3 bases, with 12 bases between the two germline ends. Germline lookup yields CDR1 MNHEY and CDR2 SVGEGT. The CDR3 nucleotides are TGTGCCAGCAGTTCTCAGGGCCGGGACTATGGCTACACCTTC. As protein: CASSSQGRDYGYTF.

This clonotype was seen ten or more times. V is TRBV12-3 or TRBV12-4 and J is TRBJ1-1; 7 bases fit TRBD1. The CDR3 loop spans 14 amino acids. The V gene end was trimmed by 6 bases and the J gene end by 9 bases; junction bases not matched to a gene: 13. CDR3 loop: CASSPDREGGKAFF. The CDR3 nucleotides are TGTGCCAGCAGCCCTGACAGGGAAGGAGGGAAAGCTTTCTTT.

Details on this clonotype: A much bigger clone sits one base away, suggesting this may be a read error. The chain recombines TRBV7-9 with TRBJ2-2; 11 bases map to TRBD2. The CDR3 length is 14 residues. Per germline, CDR1 SEHNR and CDR2 FQNEAQ (reference sequence). The DNA for the CDR3 is TGTGCCAGTTGGGGACTAGCGGACACCGGGGAGCTGTGTTTT. Translated, it gives CASWGLADTGELCF.

This clonotype was picked up a small number of times. J is TRBJ2-7 and V is TRBV12-3 or TRBV12-4; 7 positions agree with TRBD2. This CDR3 comprises 12 residues. V shed 8 bases, J shed 12 bases, and the junction held 13 bases outside the gene matches. CDR3 amino acids: CASVAGDQRRYF. CDR3 DNA sequence: TGTGCCAGCGTGGCGGGGGACCAGCGTCGGTACTTC.

This clonotype has ten or more counts. The V gene is TRBV20-1, the J gene TRBJ1-5; tentative D call: TRBD1 (6 bases). Germline V CDR1 and CDR2: DFQATT, SNEGSKA (reference sequence). The germline V and J ends were trimmed by 0 bases and 2 bases, with 17 bases remaining between them. CDR3 size: 17 residues. As DNA, the CDR3 is TGCAGTGCTAGAGACAGGGGAGGAATATACGGCAATCAGCCCCAGCATTTT. Protein product: CSARDRGGIYGNQPQHF.

In its sample, this clonotype was seen once. This sequence joins TRBV7-8 and TRBJ2-7; 8 nucleotides line up with TRBD2. CDR1 is SGHVS, CDR2 FQNEAQ, per germline. V trimming: 7 bases; J trimming: 6 bases; junction bases outside the gene matches: 5. CDR3 length: 12 residues. CDR3 nucleotides: TGTGCCAGCACCGAACGGGGGGGCGAGCAGTACTTC. Its protein is CASTERGGEQYF.

This clonotype was found many times. The chain combines TRBV12-3 or TRBV12-4 with TRBJ2-3, with TRBD2 as a possible D gene (6 bases). The V gene lost 6 bases and the J gene lost 3 bases, with 25 bases spanning the gap. CDR3 size: 18 residues. The CDR3, as DNA: TGTGCCAGCAGCCCCATTCATCGTCCAGCGGGCGGGACAGATACGCAGTATTTT. Its protein product is CASSPIHRPAGGTDTQYF.

This clonotype was detected only a few times. A read error may be the cause here, since a much bigger clone is one base away. The chain is built from TRBV29-1 and TRBJ2-7; tentatively, D is TRBD2 (6 bases). The germline gives CDR1 SQVTM, CDR2 ANQGSEA. The CDR3 spans 13 residues. The CDR3 loop is CSAMTDPDYGQYF. CDR3 coding DNA: TGCAGCGCCATGACAGACCCGGACTACGGGCAGTACTTC.